This passage covers 29 T cell receptor beta chains from one sample sequenced in a study of blood T cell repertoires in COVID-19. Data came from immunoSEQ multiplex PCR; TCRdb stores just in-frame clones and leaves some out. The table includes some 260,000 clones, about 86% detected once. Specimen: PBMCs or T cells enriched from blood (not recorded which). Receptors were obtained from a man aged 25 to 40 with acute COVID-19.

The V and J genes are TRBV7-6 and TRBJ2-2; TRBD2 might be the D (6 bases). Germline V lookup: CDR1 SGHVS, CDR2 FNYEAQ. V lost 5 bases, J lost 5 bases, and 18 bases lay in between. There are 16 residues in the CDR3. The CDR3 coding sequence is TGTGCCAGCAGCCAGACCCTGGGGGGAGCAACCGGGGAGCTGTTTTTT. Protein sequence: CASSQTLGGATGELFF.

This clone was detected only once. The J gene is TRBJ1-1, the V gene TRBV28, with a possible D match to TRBD1 (5 bases). V dropped 6 bases and J dropped 4 bases, with 9 bases sitting between them. The CDR3 spans 12 residues. CDR1 is MDHEN, CDR2 SYDVKM, per germline. Written as DNA, the CDR3 is TGTGCCAGCAGGGACCAGGGCACTGAAGCTTTCTTT. It translates to CASRDQGTEAFF.

This clone was seen a handful of times. The rearrangement uses TRBV6-5 and TRBJ1-2; TRBD1 agrees at 9 bases. The CDR3 runs to 14 residues. V lost 4 bases and J lost 8; bases outside the gene matches: 8. Germline values: CDR1 MNHEY, CDR2 SVGAGI. The CDR3, as DNA: TGTGCCAGCAGTTCGCGGGACAGGGTCTGGGGCTACACCTTC. Protein: CASSSRDRVWGYTF.

The chain carries TRBV6-5 and TRBJ1-6, with TRBD1 identical over 12 bases. Germline CDR1 is MNHEY and CDR2 is SVGAGI. With V trimmed by 2 bases and J by 7 bases, 3 bases remained unmatched. There are 16 residues in the CDR3. In DNA form, the CDR3 reads TGTGCCAGCAGTTACGGGACAGGGGGCTGGAATTCACCCCTCCACTTT. Amino acid sequence: CASSYGTGGWNSPLHF.

The chain recombines TRBV9 with TRBJ2-1; TRBD2 matches 10 bases. This CDR3 spans 17 amino acids. Germline-derived CDR1 and CDR2 are SGDLS and YYNGEE. The V and J ends lost 0 bases and 8 bases, in that order; junction bases with no gene match: 11. The CDR3 region is CASSVEASGRGIDEQFF. The CDR3 nucleotides read TGTGCCAGCAGCGTAGAGGCTAGCGGGAGAGGAATAGATGAGCAGTTCTTC.

This clone was recorded at least ten times. The rearrangement joins TRBV6-5 to TRBJ2-1; possible D gene TRBD2, 6 bases. Trimming shortened V by 4 bases and J by 0 bases, and 13 bases separated the two germline ends. The CDR3 consists of 16 residues. Germline assignment: CDR1 MNHEY and CDR2 SVGAGI. CDR3 sequence reads: CASSWGTRPSYNEQFF. CDR3 sequence (DNA): TGTGCCAGCAGTTGGGGGACTCGACCCTCCTACAATGAGCAGTTCTTC.

The chain recombines TRBV7-9 with TRBJ2-1; D is uncertain. Germline V gene sequence: CDR1 SEHNR, CDR2 FQNEAQ (reference sequence). The CDR3 totals 11 residues. V was shortened by 1 base and J by 15 bases, with 10 bases between the two germline ends. The CDR3 region is CASSLGLDPFF. As DNA, the CDR3 is TGTGCCAGCAGCTTAGGGCTAGATCCGTTCTTC.

The CDR3 DNA follows: TGTGCCACCAGTGATTTGAATGACATCACAGATACGCAGTATTTT. Translation gives CATSDLNDITDTQYF. The chain uses TRBV24-1 and TRBJ2-3; D gene ambiguous. Germline V gene lookup returns CDR1 KGHDR and CDR2 SFDVKD. V was pared by 0 bases and J by 2 bases, with 8 bases between. The CDR3 totals 15 residues.

This chain links TRBV13 with TRBJ1-1, with D unresolved. The CDR3 has 14 residues. The V and J ends lost 2 bases and 0 bases respectively, with 7 bases between them. Germline CDR1 and CDR2: PRHDT and FYEKMQ (reference sequence). CDR3 loop: CASSLQNMNTEAFF. The CDR3 bases are TGTGCCAGCAGCTTACAGAACATGAACACTGAAGCTTTCTTT.

The chain recombines TRBV5-8 with TRBJ2-2; a possible D gene is TRBD2 (5 bases). V was trimmed by 3 bases and J by 0 bases, leaving 18 bases between them. CDR1 is SGHTS and CDR2 is YDEGEE in the germline V gene. The CDR3 has 18 residues. The CDR3 coding sequence is TGTGCCAGCAGCTCTGCCCCCCTCTCGGGGACGAACACCGGGGAGCTGTTTTTT. Protein sequence: CASSSAPLSGTNTGELFF.

The rearrangement joins TRBV19 to TRBJ1-5; D is possibly TRBD1 (5 bases). V was trimmed by 7 bases and J by 6 bases, leaving 13 bases between them. Germline lookup yields CDR1 LNHDA and CDR2 SQIVND (reference sequence). This CDR3 has 13 residues. CDR3 region: CASNPGLAQPQHF. CDR3 sequence (DNA): TGTGCCAGTAACCCAGGGCTCGCTCAGCCCCAGCATTTT. Combining the CDR3 with reference TRBV19 and TRBJ1-5 gives the whole variable domain DGGITQSPKYLFRKEGQNVTLSCEQNLNHDAMYWYRQDPGQGLRLIYYSQIVNDFQKGDIAEGYSVSREKKESFPLTVTSAQKNPTAFYLCASNPGLAQPQHFGDGTRLSIL.

The genes are TRBV5-1 and TRBJ2-5; 10 positions agree with TRBD2. The CDR3 loop spans 15 amino acids. Germline loops: CDR1 SGHRS, CDR2 YFSETQ. V lost 4 bases, J lost 4 bases, and 7 bases stayed unmatched. CDR3 nucleotides: TGCGCCAGCAGCGGACTAGCGGACCTACTAGAGACCCAGTACTTC. Its translation is CASSGLADLLETQYF.

The DNA of the CDR3 is TGTGCCTGGAGTGTTAGGGGGAGACTACGCACAGATACGCAGTATTTT. This sequence encodes CAWSVRGRLRTDTQYF. This chain links TRBV30 with TRBJ2-3; a weak D match, TRBD1 (6 bases). Germline CDR1 and CDR2: GTSNPN and SVGIG (reference sequence). This CDR3 has 16 residues. V shed 0 bases and J shed 1 base, with 14 bases lying between them.

Points on this clone: At one end, the junction sequence differs from germline, possibly due to a read error. The J gene is TRBJ1-2, the V gene TRBV5-1; 8 bases agree with TRBD1. The CDR3 has 17 residues. Germline CDR1 is SGHRS and CDR2 is YFSETQ. CDR3 DNA sequence: TGTGCCAGCAGCTTGGCCGTCGGGCAGGGGGCTTACTATGGCTACACCTTC. It yields the protein CASSLAVGQGAYYGYTF.

This chain connects TRBV5-8 to TRBJ2-1; no clear D. Germline V gene sequence: CDR1 SGHTS, CDR2 YDEGEE. Trimming took off 4 bases at V and 0 bases at J, with 8 bases between the two ends. CDR3 length: 14 amino acids. The CDR3 here is CASSPRYSYNEQFF. The CDR3 DNA follows: TGTGCCAGCAGCCCCCGCTACTCCTACAATGAGCAGTTCTTC.

V and J are TRBV27 and TRBJ2-1, with 8 bases lining up with TRBD2. The CDR3 is 13 residues long. J was trimmed by 10 bases and V by 5 bases; bases with no gene match: 7. CDR1 and CDR2 from the germline V gene are MNHEY and SMNVEV (reference sequence). This CDR3 is CASSPHRGGEQFF. CDR3 nucleotide sequence: TGTGCCAGCAGTCCCCACCGGGGGGGGGAGCAGTTCTTC.

V and J are TRBV28 and TRBJ2-7, with a possible D match to TRBD1 (5 bases). This CDR3 is 14 amino acids long. V was trimmed by 5 bases and J by 2 bases, leaving 13 bases between them. From germline, CDR1 is MDHEN and CDR2 SYDVKM. CDR3 loop: CASSEVQGTYEQYV. CDR3 bases: TGTGCCAGCAGTGAGGTCCAGGGAACCTACGAGCAGTACGTC.

V is TRBV6-1 and J is TRBJ2-7; tentatively, D is TRBD2 (6 bases). The germline V gene encodes CDR1 MNHNS and CDR2 SASEGT. V lost 1 base, J lost 5 bases, and 15 bases lay in between. The CDR3 covers 15 residues. For the CDR3, the DNA is TGTGCCAGCAGTGAAGGGTCCGAGACTAGTCACGAGCAGTACGTC. Protein: CASSEGSETSHEQYV.

CDR3 in amino acids: CASSPGQGVSGELFF. The CDR3 DNA reads as TGTGCCAGTAGTCCCGGACAGGGGGTAAGCGGGGAGCTGTTTTTT. The chain is built from TRBV19 and TRBJ2-2, with TRBD1 identical over 10 bases. V was clipped by 5 bases and J by 7 bases; unmatched bases: 7. Germline CDR1 is LNHDA and CDR2 is SQIVND (reference sequence). The CDR3 covers 15 residues.

The V gene is TRBV3-1 (or the pseudogene TRBV3-2), the J gene TRBJ1-4, with D possibly TRBD1 on 6 matching bases. Germline CDR1 reads LGHDT; CDR2 reads YNNKEL (reference sequence). The CDR3 covers 15 residues. Trimming removed 0 bases at V and 8 bases at J, with 13 bases between. In nucleotides, the CDR3 is TGTGCCAGCAGCCAAGACGGACAGTCTCGGGAAAAACTGTTTTTT. Amino acid sequence: CASSQDGQSREKLFF.

The chain links TRBV11-3 to TRBJ2-2, with a tentative D call TRBD1 (6 bases). This CDR3 has 16 residues. Germline loops: CDR1 SGHNT, CDR2 YENEEA. Trimming pared 5 bases from V and 6 bases from J, leaving 19 bases between. DNA for the CDR3: TGTGCCAGCAGCCCAGGTACAGGGAGTTTCCCCGGGGAGCTGTTTTTT. Translation gives CASSPGTGSFPGELFF.

This clone occurred once. V is TRBV29-1 and J is TRBJ1-6; 9 nucleotides agree with TRBD1. Looked up from germline, CDR1 is SQVTM and CDR2 is ANQGSEA. The CDR3 loop spans 14 amino acids. Unmatched junction bases numbered 9, after V lost 7 bases and J lost 8 bases. This CDR3 reads CSATVTGGDSPLHF. As DNA, the CDR3 is TGCAGCGCAACCGTGACAGGGGGAGATTCACCCCTCCACTTT.

The gene calls are TRBV16 and TRBJ2-1; possibly TRBD2 for D (5 bases). This CDR3 has 13 amino acids. V was cut by 0 bases and J by 7 bases, with 7 bases left in between. Germline assignment: CDR1 KGHSY and CDR2 FQNENV. For the CDR3, the DNA is TGTGCCAGCAGCCAATCGGCGGGTAATGAGCAGTTCTTC. It specifies CASSQSAGNEQFF.

This chain connects TRBV6-6 to TRBJ2-7; TRBD1 aligns across 10 bases. Germline CDR1 reads MNHNY; CDR2 reads SVGAGI (reference sequence). CDR3 length: 13 residues. Trimming cost V 7 bases and J 5 bases; bases outside gene matches: 5. CDR3 sequence reads: CASKGGQGNEQYV. CDR3 in DNA: TGTGCCAGCAAAGGGGGACAGGGGAACGAGCAGTACGTC.

This clone was observed a few times. The DNA of the CDR3 is TGTGCCACCGATACGGGTCTTAAAAAACTGTTTTTT. Translating it yields CATDTGLKKLFF. The V call is TRBV28, the J call TRBJ1-4; D ambiguous. V was shortened by 10 bases and J by 9 bases, with 15 bases between the two germline ends. This CDR3 is built from 12 residues. In germline, CDR1 is MDHEN, CDR2 SYDVKM.

This chain uses TRBV7-2 with TRBJ1-2, with TRBD1 matching 9 bases. The V segment lost 5 bases and the J segment 5 bases; nucleotides outside the gene matches: 9. From germline, CDR1 is SGHTA and CDR2 FQGNSA. CDR3 length: 15 residues. The CDR3, as DNA: TGTGCCAGCAGCCCCGAAGGGACAGGGCGTTATGGCTACACCTTC. Translating it yields CASSPEGTGRYGYTF. Combining the CDR3 with reference TRBV7-2 and TRBJ1-2 gives the whole variable domain GAGVSQSPSNKVTEKGKDVELRCDPISGHTALYWYRQSLGQGLEFLIYFQGNSAPDKSGLPSDRFSAERTGGSVSTLTIQRTQQEDSAVYLCASSPEGTGRYGYTFGSGTRLTVV.

The gene calls are TRBV5-6 and TRBJ2-1, with 10 bases that match TRBD1. Germline V gene data show CDR1 as SGHDT and CDR2 as YYEEEE. This CDR3 comprises 15 residues. Losses at the gene ends were 3 bases for V and 8 bases for J; bases not matched to a gene: 8. This CDR3 is CASSWRTGGLDEQFF. CDR3 nucleotide sequence: TGTGCCAGCAGCTGGAGGACAGGGGGATTGGATGAGCAGTTCTTC.

V gene TRBV9 combines with J gene TRBJ1-6; D is unresolved. The CDR3 consists of 13 residues. From germline, CDR1 is SGDLS and CDR2 YYNGEE. V shed 0 bases and J shed 7 bases, with 5 bases lying between them. In DNA, the CDR3 is TGTGCCAGCAGCGTAGCTCAGAATTCACCCCTCCACTTT. It specifies CASSVAQNSPLHF. The whole variable domain, filled in from reference TRBV9 and TRBJ1-6, reads DSGVTQTPKHLITATGQRVTLRCSPRSGDLSVYWYQQSLDQGLQFLIQYYNGEERAKGNILERFSAQQFPDLHSELNLSSLELGDSALYFCASSVAQNSPLHFGNGTRLTVT.

The CDR3 reads CASSVRSGANVLTF. The CDR3, as DNA: TGTGCCAGCAGTGTGCGCTCTGGGGCCAACGTCCTGACTTTC. The gene calls are TRBV28 and TRBJ2-6; D uncertain. Germline V lookup: CDR1 MDHEN, CDR2 SYDVKM. CDR3 length: 14 amino acids. The V gene lost 5 bases and the J gene lost 0 bases, with 5 bases spanning the gap.